The T cell receptor (beta chain) under discussion was sequenced for a study of MAIT cells during Salmonella Paratyphi A infection (dated by TCRdb to the late 2010s). For the study in its entirety: Adult volunteers aged 18 to 60 ingested a single dose of 1-5x10^3 CFU of S. Paratyphi A strain NVGH308. Starting at diagnosis, diagnosed volunteers were given ciprofloxacin 500 mg twice a day for 14 days. The paper as a whole reports these results and caveats: MAIT TRBV usage was found to be oligoclonal, with TRBV20 and TRBV6 favoured, and appeared to be unchanged by infection. The space taken up by over-represented MAIT clonotypes dropped significantly from baseline to mid-infection (about 0.15 to 0.10), while post-infection showed no significant difference. The availability of volunteer samples limited the sample sizes, but these sizes were considered adequate to detect differences between groups. Compared with healthy controls, diagnosed volunteers had more expansion or contraction among the top five MAIT clonotypes (roughly 0.56 versus 0.12), suggesting that infection reshaped the repertoire.

To note about this clonotype: The antigen it binds to is not known. Base qualities were left out, and no much larger clone turns up one base away.

Looking up the germline V gene (reference sequence) yields CDR1 LNHDA and CDR2 SQIVND. V and J lose 5 bases and 6 bases, and a span of 14 bases separates them. There are 14 amino acids in the CDR3, from cysteine to phenylalanine inclusive. Only CDR3 DNA remains: 42 bases, in frame from the first base. Explained via the paper, the time point label denotes: mid-infection, around enteric fever diagnosis. Using flow cytometry, MAIT cells, defined as Valpha7.2+ CD161+ T cells, were identified and sorted. In over 5 volunteers who developed enteric fever after controlled oral challenge with live Salmonella Paratyphi A, circulating MAIT cell TCRbeta repertoires were profiled over time. Every diagnosed volunteer provided MAIT cell samples at pre-infection, mid-infection and post-infection timepoints. Enteric fever was diagnosed on the basis of Paratyphi A bacteremia and/or persistent fever above 38 degrees C lasting more than 12 hours. Challenged volunteers were diagnosed with infection sometime between day 4 and day 7 after challenge. For RNA extraction, roughly 5,000 to 11,000 MAIT cells from each sample were sorted straight into RNAqueous-Micro lysis buffer. Lymphoprep gradient centrifugation was used to isolate peripheral blood mononuclear cells from blood samples and leukocyte cones. Cell sorting used a BD FACSAria Fusion or BD FACSAria III sorter.

Library method: 5' RACE. Two rounds of PCR with Phusion High-Fidelity polymerase amplified TCRbeta, with sample-specific barcodes added in the primers. Template-switch cDNA synthesis with SMARTScribe reverse transcriptase and a TRBC-specific primer was used to generate TCRbeta libraries. The barcoded samples were pooled and then prepared using the NEBNext Ultra DNA Library Prep Kit for Illumina. Sequencing of the libraries took place on an Illumina MiSeq using the MiSeq reagent kit v2, 300 cycles. Regarding the original processing steps: Reads were demultiplexed by barcode with Jemultiplexer and aligned with MiTCR using default parameters. Non-functional sequences were filtered out with VDJtools, and clonotypes were defined by amino acid sequence, with frequencies based on assigned sequence reads. The clonal space homeostasis analysis grouped clonotypes by frequency into over-represented (0.05-1), large, medium and small bins. TCRdb trimmed public reads at Q25 via fastp, called clones via MiXCR and kept in-frame beta chains. CDR3 protein duplicates are merged, each entry listing the most common genes and DNA. The V and J calls and clone size are TCRdb's, not the authors'. Counted in this sample were some 560 distinct CDR3 sequences; 30% to 35% of them appeared once. Around 22% of the sample goes to the ten largest clones.

In this chain, TRBV19 is recombined with TRBJ2-1, and perhaps TRBD1 as D gene, on 5 matching bases. This material consisted of MAIT cells from PBMCs, taken at the middle sampling point of the challenge study. This clonotype was sampled from a person aged 18-70 years who was deliberately infected with Salmonella Paratyphi A in a paratyphoid fever challenge study. The nucleotide sequence is TGTGCCAGTAGTTGGGGCGCCTCCGGCAATGAGCAGTTCTTC. This encodes CASSWGASGNEQFF.